Each of the 18 T cell receptor beta chains below was sequenced from the same sample in a study of response to subunit inactivated influenza vaccine. TCRdb recomputed calls from the RT-PCR reads with MiXCR, one row per CDR3 protein. The sample yields about 160,000 distinct CDR3 sequences, around 10% seen once. The sequencing used CD8+ T cells sorted from PBMCs, collected less than 30 months after vaccination. The receptors derive from a man aged 45 to 75 who received an inactivated influenza vaccine.

This rearrangement joins TRBV7-8 to TRBJ1-1; 8 nucleotides agree with TRBD1. Looked up from germline, CDR1 is SGHVS and CDR2 is FQNEAQ. The V segment lost 2 bases and the J segment 1 base; nucleotides outside the gene matches: 3. The CDR3 is 15 amino acids. The DNA for the CDR3 is TGTGCCAGCAGCTTACCGGGACAGGAGAACACTGAAGCTTTCTTT. It specifies CASSLPGQENTEAFF.

V and J are TRBV4-1 and TRBJ1-5; D gene uncertain. The V gene lost 0 bases and the J gene lost 4 bases, with 4 bases spanning the gap. Germline V gives CDR1 MGHRA, CDR2 YSYEKL. CDR3 length: 13 amino acids. CDR3 sequence: CASSQDSNQPQHF. The CDR3 coding sequence is TGCGCCAGCAGCCAAGATTCGAATCAGCCCCAGCATTTT.

In this sample, this clonotype turned up many times. The rearrangement links TRBV4-1 to TRBJ2-1, with 9 bases that match TRBD1. CDR3 length: 17 residues. The V gene end was trimmed by 3 bases and the J gene end by 3 bases; junction bases not matched to a gene: 9. Germline CDR1 and CDR2: MGHRA and YSYEKL. The chain's CDR3 is CASSHDKTGQGYNEQFF. DNA for the CDR3: TGCGCCAGCAGCCACGATAAGACGGGACAGGGCTACAATGAGCAGTTCTTC.

This clonotype was seen only a few times. The chain couples TRBV29-1 to TRBJ1-1, with D maybe TRBD1 (5 bases). Trimming took 4 bases from V and 1 from J, leaving 10 bases between them. Per the germline V gene, CDR1 is SQVTM and CDR2 is ANQGSEA. This CDR3 comprises 13 residues. CDR3 loop: CSVGEGWNTEAFF. CDR3 nucleotide sequence: TGCAGCGTTGGCGAGGGGTGGAACACTGAAGCTTTCTTT.

Many counts were recorded for this clonotype. The chain links TRBV7-2 to TRBJ2-1, with 9 bases matching TRBD2. Trimming removed 1 base from V and 8 bases from J; junction bases left unmatched: 9. The germline CDR1 and CDR2 sequences are SGHTA and FQGNSA. The CDR3 length is 16 residues. CDR3 bases: TGTGCCAGCAGCTTAGATTTAGCGGGAGTTTTTTATGAGCAGTTCTTC. It specifies CASSLDLAGVFYEQFF.

This clonotype appeared a few times. The chain is built from TRBV4-2 and TRBJ1-2, with 7 bases matching TRBD1. This CDR3 region has 15 residues. V trimming: 3 bases; J trimming: 1 base; junction bases outside the gene matches: 5. CDR1 and CDR2 (germline): LGHNA, YNFKEQ. The CDR3 spells CASSHPGQSNYGYTF. CDR3 in DNA: TGTGCCAGCAGCCACCCGGGACAGAGTAACTATGGCTACACCTTC.

This clonotype was seen only a few times. In nucleotides, the CDR3 is TGTGCCAGCAGCCCTGGCGTAGGTCCTCGCACAGATACGCAGTATTTT. Amino acids: CASSPGVGPRTDTQYF. This chain links TRBV5-6 with TRBJ2-3; no reliable D call. V was pared by 4 bases and J by 1 base, with 16 bases between. This CDR3 has 16 amino acids. CDR1 and CDR2 (germline): SGHDT, YYEEEE.

The chain has TRBV4-3 and TRBJ1-1; D gene unclear. CDR1 and CDR2 from the germline V gene are LGHNA and YSLEER. V was trimmed by 2 bases and J by 7 bases, leaving 14 bases between them. This CDR3 has 14 amino acids. The CDR3 nucleotides are TGCGCCAGCAGCCAAAATGGGGTGCTCATTGAAGCTTTCTTT. Translation: CASSQNGVLIEAFF.

There are many counts of this clonotype. The V call is TRBV2, the J call TRBJ2-7, with 8 bases lining up with TRBD1. The germline gives CDR1 SNHLY, CDR2 FYNNEI. CDR3 length: 12 residues. The V gene end was trimmed by 7 bases and the J gene end by 6 bases; junction bases not matched to a gene: 5. CDR3 DNA sequence: TGTGCCAGCACTTTGGACAGGGTCGAGCAGTACTTC. This gives the protein CASTLDRVEQYF.

The chain employs TRBV3-1 and TRBJ2-7; 7 positions agree with TRBD2. CDR3 length: 16 residues. The germline CDR1 and CDR2 sequences are LGHDT and YNNKEL (reference sequence). V was pared by 11 bases and J by 2 bases, with 18 bases of the junction left unmatched. The CDR3 protein is CASSRVAGEGPYEQYF. In DNA form, the CDR3 reads TGTGCCTCCTCCCGGGTGGCGGGAGAAGGCCCCTACGAGCAGTACTTC.

In this sample, this clonotype turned up a few times. V is TRBV20-1 and J is TRBJ2-7; TRBD2 agrees at 7 bases. V lost 2 bases, J lost 2 bases, and 6 bases stayed unmatched. The CDR3 runs 14 residues. Germline V gene lookup returns CDR1 DFQATT and CDR2 SNEGSKA (reference sequence). The CDR3 is CSARPLAEPYEQYF. CDR3 DNA sequence: TGCAGTGCTAGACCGCTAGCGGAGCCCTACGAGCAGTACTTC.

V and J are TRBV6-1 and TRBJ2-1, with TRBD2 identical over 9 bases. The CDR3 is made up of 16 amino acids. V was pared by 5 bases and J by 4 bases, with 9 bases of the junction left unmatched. CDR1 is MNHNS and CDR2 is SASEGT in the germline V gene. As DNA, the CDR3 is TGTGCCAGCAGTCCGTTTAAGCGGGGGGAATACAATGAGCAGTTCTTC. Its translation is CASSPFKRGEYNEQFF.

The table lists this clonotype with many counts. This chain joins TRBV11-2 and TRBJ1-6; perhaps TRBD1 as D (5 bases). V lost 2 bases, J lost 7 bases, and 9 bases lay in between. CDR3 length: 14 residues. Germline loops: CDR1 SGHAT, CDR2 FQNNGV. Here the CDR3 DNA reads TGTGCCAGCAGCTTAATGGGGCCCAATTCACCCCTCCACTTT. This encodes CASSLMGPNSPLHF.

This clonotype was observed a few times. The chain couples TRBV20-1 to TRBJ2-7, with TRBD1 matching over 9 bases. V shed 8 bases and J 3 bases; nucleotides not matched to a gene: 11. Per germline, CDR1 DFQATT and CDR2 SNEGSKA (reference sequence). This CDR3 has 14 amino acids. CDR3 sequence (DNA): TGCAGTAGCTATGACAGGGGGAATTTCTACGAGCAGTACTTC. It encodes CSSYDRGNFYEQYF.

This clonotype was recorded a few times. V and J are TRBV29-1 and TRBJ2-3; a weak D match, TRBD2 (6 bases). CDR1 and CDR2 from the germline V gene are SQVTM and ANQGSEA. The CDR3 spans 15 residues. V dropped 5 bases and J dropped 3 bases, with 18 bases sitting between them. The CDR3 DNA sequence: TGCAGCGTTTCGCTTCGGGGGATGCTGACAGATACGCAGTATTTT. The encoded protein is CSVSLRGMLTDTQYF.

This clonotype was seen more than once but under ten times. CDR3 loop: CATGGANVLTF. For the CDR3, the DNA is TGTGCCACCGGCGGGGCCAACGTCCTGACTTTC. The rearrangement joins TRBV12-3 or TRBV12-4 to TRBJ2-6; D not certain. The CDR3 totals 11 residues. Trimming removed 10 bases from V and 4 bases from J, with 5 bases in between.

This clonotype was detected a few times. The chain couples TRBV5-8 to TRBJ2-1; D is possibly TRBD1 (6 bases). Germline V CDR1 and CDR2: SGHTS, YDEGEE. The CDR3 sequence is 14 residues long. V was clipped by 4 bases and J by 8 bases, with 16 bases between them. The CDR3 region is CASSLFTGFDEQFF. CDR3 bases: TGTGCCAGCAGCCTATTTACAGGGTTCGATGAGCAGTTCTTC.

This clonotype came up a few times. CDR3 nucleotides: TGTGCCAGCAGTTTCCGGGGCCTATTCGAGCAGTACTTC. Residues: CASSFRGLFEQYF. This sequence joins TRBV28 and TRBJ2-7; D assignment may be TRBD1 or TRBD2 (5 bases each). CDR1 and CDR2 (germline): MDHEN, SYDVKM. Trimming shortened V by 3 bases and J by 6 bases, and 12 bases separated the two germline ends. The CDR3 has 13 residues.